The 18 T cell receptor beta chains below come from one sample, sequenced in a study of T cell responses to AZD1222 COVID-19 vaccine. Measured with immunoSEQ multiplex PCR; TCRdb has only the in-frame clones, and not every one. Among approximately 89,000 clones listed, around 92% were seen once. The sequencing here drew on peripheral blood, taken on day 0 of AZD1222 vaccination. These receptors all come from an adult in good health.

The chain carries TRBV19 and TRBJ1-2, with D uncertain. The germline CDR1 and CDR2 sequences are LNHDA and SQIVND (reference sequence). CDR3 length: 20 amino acids. V lost 1 base and J lost 1, with 25 bases in between. The CDR3 reads CASSIAPFATEAVFNYGYTF. CDR3 DNA: TGTGCCAGTAGTATAGCCCCATTCGCCACGGAGGCAGTCTTTAACTATGGCTACACCTTC. Using reference TRBV19 and TRBJ1-2 for the parts outside the CDR3, the full variable domain is DGGITQSPKYLFRKEGQNVTLSCEQNLNHDAMYWYRQDPGQGLRLIYYSQIVNDFQKGDIAEGYSVSREKKESFPLTVTSAQKNPTAFYLCASSIAPFATEAVFNYGYTFGSGTRLTVV.

The rearrangement links TRBV7-9 to TRBJ2-3, with 7 bases aligning to TRBD2. CDR3 length: 18 amino acids. Germline V gives CDR1 SEHNR, CDR2 FQNEAQ (reference sequence). V gave up 5 bases and J gave up 6 bases; unmatched junction bases: 20. CDR3: CASSPPFRLADSADTQYF. The CDR3, as DNA: TGTGCCAGCAGCCCCCCCTTTAGACTAGCCGACTCCGCGGATACGCAGTATTTT. Using reference TRBV7-9 and TRBJ2-3 for the parts outside the CDR3, the full variable domain is DTGVSQNPRHKITKRGQNVTFRCDPISEHNRLYWYRQTLGQGPEFLTYFQNEAQLEKSRLLSDRFSAERPKGSFSTLEIQRTEQGDSAMYLCASSPPFRLADSADTQYFGPGTRLTVL.

This chain links TRBV18 with TRBJ1-2, with D possibly TRBD1 on 5 matching bases. CDR1 and CDR2 (germline): KGHSH, LQKENI. V lost 3 bases to trimming and J lost 6 bases, with 11 bases between them. The CDR3 sequence is 13 residues long. The CDR3 bases are TGTGCCAGCTCACCCGGAGGGACGGATGGCTACACCTTC. This gives the protein CASSPGGTDGYTF.

The chain uses TRBV6-5 and TRBJ2-3, with 7 nucleotides matching TRBD2. CDR1 is MNHEY and CDR2 is SVGAGI in the germline V gene. After removal of 0 bases from V and 2 bases from J, the junction contained 2 bases not matched to a gene. The CDR3 has 15 residues. The CDR3 region is CASSYSGRATDTQYF. The CDR3 DNA is TGTGCCAGCAGTTACTCGGGGAGGGCCACAGATACGCAGTATTTT.

The J gene is TRBJ1-2, the V gene TRBV7-8; D call uncertain. Trimming stripped 1 base from V and 8 bases from J, with 14 bases between. Germline V gives CDR1 SGHVS, CDR2 FQNEAQ. CDR3 length equals 14 residues. The CDR3 sequence is CASSLDYLINGYTF. CDR3 DNA: TGTGCCAGCAGCTTAGACTATCTTATTAACGGCTACACCTTC.

V is TRBV15 and J is TRBJ2-4; D may be TRBD2 (6 bases). Looked up from germline, CDR1 is LNHNV and CDR2 is YYDKDF (reference sequence). V shed 0 bases and J shed 7 bases, with 13 bases lying between them. CDR3 length: 15 residues. The chain's CDR3 is CATSRELGGANIQYF. CDR3 bases: TGTGCCACCAGCAGAGAACTCGGAGGGGCCAACATTCAGTACTTC.

The V call is TRBV21-1, the J call TRBJ2-2. TRBV21-1 is a documented pseudogene. The CDR3 covers 12 residues. This chain's CDR3 is CASNCVTGELFF. The CDR3 DNA follows: TGTGCCAGCAATTGTGTGACCGGGGAGCTGTTTTTT.

The chain links TRBV29-1 to TRBJ2-3; 9 positions match TRBD1. CDR3 size: 14 residues. With 7 bases clipped from V and 3 bases from J, the junction kept 8 bases outside the gene matches. The germline V gene has CDR1 SQVTM and CDR2 ANQGSEA. The CDR3 here is CSANDRGTTDTQYF. The CDR3 DNA is TGCAGCGCAAATGACAGGGGGACGACAGATACGCAGTATTTT.

The chain uses TRBV27 and TRBJ1-4, with 7 bases that match TRBD1. The CDR3 length is 14 residues. V lost 6 bases to trimming and J lost 7 bases; unmatched junction nucleotides: 8. Looked up from germline, CDR1 is MNHEY and CDR2 is SMNVEV (reference sequence). CDR3 sequence (DNA): TGTGCCAGCAGGACCAGGGGGGAGAGTGAAAAACTGTTTTTT. Amino acids: CASRTRGESEKLFF.

The V call is TRBV7-9, the J call TRBJ1-2; D call uncertain. The length of the CDR3 is 12 residues. Trimming removed 1 base at V and 9 bases at J, with 9 bases between. Looked up from germline, CDR1 is SEHNR and CDR2 is FQNEAQ (reference sequence). CDR3 in amino acids: CASSLEGLSYTF. CDR3 bases: TGTGCCAGCAGCTTAGAAGGGCTGAGCTACACCTTC.

This clone was seen a single time. The chain has TRBV7-9 and TRBJ2-5; either TRBD1 or TRBD2 may fit D (5 bases each). This CDR3 spans 13 amino acids. V shed 2 bases and J shed 5 bases, with 9 bases lying between them. Germline assignment: CDR1 SEHNR and CDR2 FQNEAQ (reference sequence). CDR3 sequence (DNA): TGTGCCAGCAGCTTACTGTGGGGGGAGACCCAGTACTTC. The encoded protein is CASSLLWGETQYF.

The V gene is TRBV7-9, the J gene TRBJ2-5; no reliable D call. The CDR3 is 13 amino acids. The germline V gene has CDR1 SEHNR and CDR2 FQNEAQ (reference sequence). The V and J ends lost 3 bases and 7 bases respectively, with 12 bases between them. CDR3 DNA: TGTGCCAGCAGCTTGGTCCAGAAAGGGACCCAGTACTTC. Its translation is CASSLVQKGTQYF. Complete variable domain (other parts from reference TRBV7-9 and TRBJ2-5): DTGVSQNPRHKITKRGQNVTFRCDPISEHNRLYWYRQTLGQGPEFLTYFQNEAQLEKSRLLSDRFSAERPKGSFSTLEIQRTEQGDSAMYLCASSLVQKGTQYFGPGTRLLVL.

In this sample, this clone turned up once. The chain has TRBV27 and TRBJ2-1; tentative D call: TRBD2 (5 bases). CDR3 length equals 12 residues. Trimming removed 9 bases from V and 5 bases from J, with 11 bases in between. The germline V gene has CDR1 MNHEY and CDR2 SMNVEV (reference sequence). Written as DNA, the CDR3 is TGTGCCAGTAACGGGGTGAACAATGAGCAGTTCTTC. Protein sequence: CASNGVNNEQFF.

V is TRBV29-1 and J is TRBJ2-7, with D possibly being TRBD1 (5 bases). The germline CDR1 and CDR2 sequences are SQVTM and ANQGSEA. The CDR3 is 13 amino acids. Trimming cost V 4 bases and J 0 bases, with 10 bases left between them. CDR3 nucleotides: TGCAGCGTTGCCTTGGACAACTCCTACGAGCAGTACTTC. It specifies CSVALDNSYEQYF.

The gene calls are TRBV7-6 and TRBJ2-2; no clear D. CDR1 and CDR2 (germline): SGHVS, FNYEAQ. The CDR3 contains 19 residues. Trimming shortened V by 2 bases and J by 3 bases, and 22 bases separated the two germline ends. Here the CDR3 reads CASSLKGPAAGDYTGELFF. CDR3 nucleotide sequence: TGTGCCAGCAGCTTAAAGGGCCCGGCGGCAGGAGACTACACCGGGGAGCTGTTTTTT. The variable domain in full, completed from reference TRBV7-6 and TRBJ2-2, reads GAGVSQSPRYKVTKRGQDVALRCDPISGHVSLYWYRQALGQGPEFLTYFNYEAQQDKSGLPNDRFSAERPEGSISTLTIQRTEQRDSAMYRCASSLKGPAAGDYTGELFFGEGSRLTVL.

The genes are TRBV6-5 and TRBJ2-7, with 7 bases that match TRBD1. The germline V gene has CDR1 MNHEY and CDR2 SVGAGI. The CDR3 runs to 14 residues. V dropped 7 bases and J dropped 2; count of bases not matched to a gene: 8. CDR3 coding DNA: TGTGCCAGCAACCAGACAGGGCCCCCCTACGAGCAGTACTTC. Translation: CASNQTGPPYEQYF.

The chain employs TRBV10-3 and TRBJ2-7; maybe TRBD1 (6 bases). Germline CDR1 reads ENHRY; CDR2 reads SYGVKD. This CDR3 is built from 14 residues. Trimming shortened V by 7 bases and J by 1 base, and 14 bases separated the two germline ends. The CDR3 is CAINPSGDSYEQYF. For the CDR3, the DNA is TGTGCCATCAATCCCTCAGGGGATTCCTACGAGCAGTACTTC.

The J gene is TRBJ2-7, the V gene TRBV12-3 or TRBV12-4; D call uncertain. Trimming removed 3 bases at V and 4 bases at J, with 7 bases between. The CDR3 contains 12 residues. CDR3 nucleotides: TGTGCCAGCAGTTTTGATTTTTACGAGCAGTACTTC. Encoded protein: CASSFDFYEQYF.